The sequence of this T cell receptor beta chain was determined in a study of cytomegalovirus exposure and HLA in healthy donors. This CDR3 comprises 14 residues. Germline values: CDR1 SGHNT, CDR2 YYREEE (reference sequence). V was pared by 4 bases and J by 3 bases, with 5 bases of the junction left unmatched. Broader study findings: Several of the most significant clusters appeared, in a later analysis, to be linked to common viral pathogens. Among TCR sequences, most were rare, though some public TCRs appeared in many donors.

Both 60 Vbeta primers and 13 Jbeta primers went into the PCR. TCRdb's copy holds only in-frame clones and misses some; the assay was immunoSEQ multiplex PCR. Of 150,000 to 200,000 clones listed, around three quarters are singletons. For this clone: What it binds is unknown.

Sequenced material: PBMCs. This TCR derives from a woman between 25 and 40 years old in good health and CMV-seronegative. The J gene is TRBJ2-3, the V gene TRBV5-4; the match to TRBD2 covers 7 bases. CDR3 DNA: TGTGCCAGCAGCCCAGAACTAGCGACAGATACGCAGTATTTT. Translated, it gives CASSPELATDTQYF.